Presented here are 22 T cell receptor beta chains from one specimen sequenced in a study of blood T cell repertoires in COVID-19. Repertoires were generated with immunoSEQ multiplex PCR, while TCRdb's copy carries only in-frame clones and drops some. This sample yields approximately 260,000 clones, of which 80% to 85% are seen a single time; roughly 3.6% belongs to the top ten. What was sequenced was PBMCs or T cells enriched from blood (not recorded which). The receptors come from a man aged 45 to 65 who had recovered from COVID-19.

The J gene is TRBJ1-2, the V gene TRBV11-2; 7 nucleotides align to TRBD1. The CDR3 is made up of 14 amino acids. Germline trimming cut 4 bases from V and 8 bases from J; bases unmatched to any gene: 10. Germline CDR1 and CDR2: SGHAT and FQNNGV. CDR3 bases: TGTGCCAGCAGCTCCAACGCAGGGGGACGGGGCTACACCTTC. Residues: CASSSNAGGRGYTF.

Written as DNA, the CDR3 is TGCGCCAGCAGCCAAGATCGGATGGGGCACAATGAGCAGTTCTTC. It translates to CASSQDRMGHNEQFF. This chain links TRBV4-3 with TRBJ2-1, with TRBD1 as a possible D gene (5 bases). Trimming took off 0 bases at V and 5 bases at J, with 11 bases between the two ends. The germline gives CDR1 LGHNA, CDR2 YSLEER. The CDR3 runs to 15 residues.

CDR3 sequence reads: CASRQGFQPQHF. The CDR3 nucleotides are TGTGCCAGCAGGCAGGGTTTTCAGCCCCAGCATTTT. This sequence joins TRBV28 and TRBJ1-5; the D gene is possibly TRBD1 (5 bases). V gave up 6 bases and J gave up 6 bases, with 9 bases separating them. CDR1 MDHEN and CDR2 SYDVKM come from the germline V gene. CDR3 length: 12 amino acids. Full variable domain (rest looked up from reference TRBV28 and TRBJ1-5): DVKVTQSSRYLVKRTGEKVFLECVQDMDHENMFWYRQDPGLGLRLIYFSYDVKMKEKGDIPEGYSVSREKKERFSLILESASTNQTSMYLCASRQGFQPQHFGDGTRLSIL.

The chain couples TRBV18 to TRBJ1-2; 10 bases match TRBD1. The CDR3 spans 14 residues. V dropped 3 bases and J dropped 9; count of bases not matched to a gene: 7. Germline CDR1 is KGHSH and CDR2 is LQKENI. CDR3 DNA: TGTGCCAGCTCACCTTCGGGACAGGGGATCAGCTACACCTTC. Its protein is CASSPSGQGISYTF.

The chain has TRBV9 and TRBJ2-2; TRBD2 aligns across 7 bases. The V gene's germline CDR1 is SGDLS and CDR2 YYNGEE. CDR3 length equals 16 residues. V shed 0 bases and J 3 bases; nucleotides not matched to a gene: 5. Here the CDR3 reads CASSVAGGGYTGELFF. CDR3 sequence (DNA): TGTGCCAGCAGCGTAGCTGGCGGGGGATACACCGGGGAGCTGTTTTTT.

Comments on this clone: The same CDR3 can be traced to other DNA sequences in this sample. The rearrangement joins TRBV5-1 to TRBJ2-1; perhaps TRBD2 as D (6 bases). Trimming cost V 0 bases and J 2 bases, with 9 bases left between them. This CDR3 has 15 residues. Per germline, CDR1 SGHRS and CDR2 YFSETQ. CDR3 coding DNA: TGCGCCAGCAGCTTGGCTCCGGGGGCCTACAATGAGCAGTTCTTC. It translates to CASSLAPGAYNEQFF.

This sequence joins TRBV5-1 and TRBJ1-2; TRBD1 might be the D (5 bases). Per germline, CDR1 SGHRS and CDR2 YFSETQ. This CDR3 spans 15 amino acids. V gave up 4 bases and J gave up 0 bases, with 13 bases separating them. The CDR3 loop is CASSPEGPTNYGYTF. The CDR3 nucleotides are TGCGCCAGCAGCCCGGAGGGGCCTACTAACTATGGCTACACCTTC.

There are a few counts of this clone. This sequence joins TRBV29-1 and TRBJ1-1; the D gene is possibly TRBD1 (6 bases). The CDR3 spans 13 residues. CDR1 and CDR2 from the germline V gene are SQVTM and ANQGSEA. Trimming removed 5 bases at V and 1 base at J, with 11 bases between. The CDR3 loop is CSVSVTGNTEAFF. The CDR3 DNA reads TGCAGCGTTTCGGTGACAGGGAACACTGAAGCTTTCTTT.

This chain uses TRBV27 with TRBJ1-5; maybe TRBD1 (6 bases). The CDR3 is made up of 14 amino acids. Germline assignment: CDR1 MNHEY and CDR2 SMNVEV (reference sequence). The ends were cut back, 8 bases at V and 2 bases at J, with 13 bases in the middle. This CDR3 is CASSSGVGNQPQHF. CDR3 bases: TGTGCCAGCTCTTCAGGGGTGGGCAATCAGCCCCAGCATTTT.

V and J are TRBV30 and TRBJ2-5; 8 bases are shared with TRBD1. J lost 4 bases, V lost 1 base, and 2 bases had no gene match. This CDR3 region has 13 residues. Germline assignment: CDR1 GTSNPN and CDR2 SVGIG (reference sequence). CDR3 bases: TGTGCCTGGAGTGGACAGGGGCGAGAGACCCAGTACTTC. Amino acid sequence: CAWSGQGRETQYF.

This clone was found once. This chain's CDR3 is CASKITGGRDEQYF. For the CDR3, the DNA is TGTGCCAGCAAGATAACGGGAGGACGGGACGAGCAGTACTTC. The V and J genes are TRBV6-5 and TRBJ2-7; 7 bases match TRBD2. The germline gives CDR1 MNHEY, CDR2 SVGAGI. V lost 7 bases, J lost 5 bases, and 11 bases stayed unmatched. This CDR3 contains 14 residues.

V usage is TRBV18 and J usage is TRBJ1-2; no clear D gene. Germline values: CDR1 KGHSH, CDR2 LQKENI. This CDR3 has 14 residues. Trimming stripped 3 bases from V and 1 base from J, with 9 bases between. In nucleotides, the CDR3 is TGTGCCAGCTCACCCTCCTCACTTAACTATGGCTACACCTTC. It codes for CASSPSSLNYGYTF.

In DNA, the CDR3 is TGTGCCAGCAGCTCCGAGGACGGGTGGACTAACACCGGGGAGCTGTTTTTT. It encodes CASSSEDGWTNTGELFF. The chain employs TRBV5-6 and TRBJ2-2, with D possibly TRBD2 on 5 matching bases. V lost 3 bases and J lost 2, with 17 bases in between. Germline lookup yields CDR1 SGHDT and CDR2 YYEEEE. The CDR3 contains 17 residues.

The chain couples TRBV19 to TRBJ2-5, with a possible D match to TRBD2 (6 bases). Germline lookup yields CDR1 LNHDA and CDR2 SQIVND (reference sequence). V was clipped by 5 bases and J by 5 bases, with 18 bases between them. The CDR3 consists of 15 residues. CDR3 in amino acids: CASSPSATSRETQYF. CDR3 bases: TGTGCCAGTAGTCCTTCTGCGACTAGTCGGGAGACCCAGTACTTC.

This clone was counted between two and nine times. This rearrangement joins TRBV5-1 to TRBJ1-6; tentatively, D is TRBD1 (5 bases). The length of the CDR3 is 15 residues. The V and J ends lost 2 bases and 9 bases respectively, with 15 bases between them. CDR1 is SGHRS, CDR2 YFSETQ, per germline. CDR3 sequence (DNA): TGCGCCAGCAGCTTAGAAGGCCCTCAGGGTTCACCCCTCCACTTT. This codes for CASSLEGPQGSPLHF.

The gene calls are TRBV5-1 and TRBJ1-1; tentatively, D is TRBD1 (6 bases). Germline lookup yields CDR1 SGHRS and CDR2 YFSETQ. Trimming took off 3 bases at V and 4 bases at J, with 16 bases between the two ends. The CDR3 covers 15 residues. The CDR3 sequence: CASSSDRQTSTEAFF. CDR3 in DNA: TGCGCCAGCAGCTCGGACAGACAAACGAGCACTGAAGCTTTCTTT.

This clone showed up just once. The V call is TRBV5-1, the J call TRBJ2-7, with a weak D call TRBD1 (6 bases). There are 15 residues in the CDR3. The germline V gene has CDR1 SGHRS and CDR2 YFSETQ. Deletions cut 6 bases from V and 6 bases from J, with 22 bases between. CDR3 in DNA: TGCGCCAGCACCCGTGGGGAACGGGACACTCGCGAGCAGTACTTC. Encoded protein: CASTRGERDTREQYF. Filled out from reference TRBV5-1 and TRBJ2-7, the complete variable domain reads KAGVTQTPRYLIKTRGQQVTLSCSPISGHRSVSWYQQTPGQGLQFLFEYFSETQRNKGNFPGRFSGRQFSNSRSEMNVSTLELGDSALYLCASTRGERDTREQYFGPGTRLTVT.

The V gene is TRBV5-4, the J gene TRBJ2-5; the D gene is possibly TRBD2 (6 bases). Between the trimmed V and J ends, which lost 7 bases and 4 bases, there was a span of 17 bases. The CDR3 loop spans 14 amino acids. The germline CDR1 and CDR2 sequences are SGHNT and YYREEE (reference sequence). The CDR3 DNA is TGTGCCAGCTTCAGACACGGGGGAGCAGAGACCCAGTACTTC. Amino acids: CASFRHGGAETQYF.

CDR3 residues: CASSEIRRGGTDNSPLHF. The CDR3 bases are TGTGCCAGCAGTGAAATTCGGCGGGGGGGGACAGATAATTCACCCCTCCACTTT. This chain links TRBV6-1 with TRBJ1-6; TRBD1 agrees at 7 bases. CDR3 length equals 18 residues. The trim removed 2 bases at V and 5 bases at J, leaving 12 bases unmatched. The germline CDR1 and CDR2 sequences are MNHNS and SASEGT.

The chain uses TRBV9 and TRBJ1-4; D is unclear. The CDR3 spans 14 residues. Germline CDR1 and CDR2: SGDLS and YYNGEE. V was cut by 3 bases and J by 8 bases, with 14 bases left in between. The CDR3 protein is CASSDPRGVEKLFF. The CDR3 DNA is TGTGCCAGCAGCGATCCCCGCGGTGTAGAAAAACTGTTTTTT.

This chain links TRBV30 with TRBJ1-2; a possible D gene is TRBD1 (6 bases). This CDR3 has 17 amino acids. V lost 3 bases, J lost 8 bases, and 28 bases lay in between. Germline values: CDR1 GTSNPN, CDR2 SVGIG (reference sequence). CDR3 coding DNA: TGTGCCTGGAGGAGGCCAATCGGAGGAGGCGACAGGCGAGGCTACACCTTC. It encodes CAWRRPIGGGDRRGYTF. Full variable domain (outside the CDR3, taken from reference TRBV30 and TRBJ1-2): SQTIHQWPATLVQPVGSPLSLECTVEGTSNPNLYWYRQAAGRGLQLLFYSVGIGQISSEVPQNLSASRPQDRQFILSSKKLLLSDSGFYLCAWRRPIGGGDRRGYTFGSGTRLTVV.

This clone was recorded a few times. The chain recombines TRBV20-1 with TRBJ2-7; D not resolved. Per germline, CDR1 DFQATT and CDR2 SNEGSKA (reference sequence). V dropped 6 bases and J dropped 5 bases, with 11 bases sitting between them. The CDR3 loop spans 11 amino acids. The CDR3 loop reads CSAGSTDEQYF. The DNA for the CDR3 is TGCAGTGCGGGCAGTACCGACGAGCAGTACTTC.